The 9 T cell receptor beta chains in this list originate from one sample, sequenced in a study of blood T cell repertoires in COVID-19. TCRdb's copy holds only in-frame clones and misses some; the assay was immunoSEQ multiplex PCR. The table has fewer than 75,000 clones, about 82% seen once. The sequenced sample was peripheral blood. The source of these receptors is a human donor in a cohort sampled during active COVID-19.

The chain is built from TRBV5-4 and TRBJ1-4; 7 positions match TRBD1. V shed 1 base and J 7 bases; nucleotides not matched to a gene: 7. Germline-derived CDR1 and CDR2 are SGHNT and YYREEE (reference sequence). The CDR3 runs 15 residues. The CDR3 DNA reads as TGTGCCAGCAGCTTGAGACAGGGTTCGGGTGAAAAACTGTTTTTT. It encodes CASSLRQGSGEKLFF.

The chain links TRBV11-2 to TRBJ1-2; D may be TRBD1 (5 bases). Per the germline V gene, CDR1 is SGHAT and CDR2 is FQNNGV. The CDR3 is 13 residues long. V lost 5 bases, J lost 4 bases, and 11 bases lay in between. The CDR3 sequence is CASSLDSLYGYTF. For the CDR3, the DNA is TGTGCCAGCAGCCTCGACAGTCTCTATGGCTACACCTTC.

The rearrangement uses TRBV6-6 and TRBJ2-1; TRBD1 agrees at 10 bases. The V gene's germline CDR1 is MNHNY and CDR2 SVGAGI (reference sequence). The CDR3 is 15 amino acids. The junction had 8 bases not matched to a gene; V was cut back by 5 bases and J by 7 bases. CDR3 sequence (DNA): TGTGCCAGCAGTCTCCGACAGGGGGCAAAAAATGAGCAGTTCTTC. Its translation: CASSLRQGAKNEQFF.

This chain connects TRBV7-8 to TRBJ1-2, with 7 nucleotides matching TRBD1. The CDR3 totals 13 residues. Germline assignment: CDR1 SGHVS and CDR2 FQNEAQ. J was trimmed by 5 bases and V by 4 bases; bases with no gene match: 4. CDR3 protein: CASSSGTVYGYTF. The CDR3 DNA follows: TGTGCCAGCAGCTCCGGGACAGTTTATGGCTACACCTTC.

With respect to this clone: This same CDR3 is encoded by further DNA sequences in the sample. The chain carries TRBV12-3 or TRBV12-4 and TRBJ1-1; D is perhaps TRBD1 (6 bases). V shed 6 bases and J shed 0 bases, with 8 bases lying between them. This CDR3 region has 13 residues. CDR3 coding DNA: TGTGCCAGCAGAGGACAGCTGAACACTGAAGCTTTCTTT. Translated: CASRGQLNTEAFF.

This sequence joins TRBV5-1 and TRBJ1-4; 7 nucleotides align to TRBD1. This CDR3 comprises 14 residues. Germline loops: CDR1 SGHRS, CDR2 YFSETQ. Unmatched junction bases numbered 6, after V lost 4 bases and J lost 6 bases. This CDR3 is CASSVRDRDEKLFF. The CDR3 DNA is TGCGCCAGCAGCGTCCGGGACAGAGATGAAAAACTGTTTTTT.

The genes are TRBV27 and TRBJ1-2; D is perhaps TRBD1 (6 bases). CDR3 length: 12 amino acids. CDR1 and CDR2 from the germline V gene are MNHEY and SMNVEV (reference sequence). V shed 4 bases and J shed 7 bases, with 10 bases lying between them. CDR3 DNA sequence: TGTGCCAGCAGTTCAACAGGGTTTGGCTACACCTTC. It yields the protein CASSSTGFGYTF.

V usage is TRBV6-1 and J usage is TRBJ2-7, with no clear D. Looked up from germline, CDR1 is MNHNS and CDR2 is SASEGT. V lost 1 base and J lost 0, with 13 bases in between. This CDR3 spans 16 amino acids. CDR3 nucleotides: TGTGCCAGCAGTGAAGGAGCGAGGTGGATCTCCTACGAGCAGTACTTC. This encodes CASSEGARWISYEQYF.

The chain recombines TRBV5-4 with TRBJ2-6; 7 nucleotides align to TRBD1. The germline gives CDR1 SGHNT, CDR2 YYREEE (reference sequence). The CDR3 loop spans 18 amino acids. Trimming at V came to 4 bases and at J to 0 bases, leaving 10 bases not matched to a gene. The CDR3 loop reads CASSEPGQPSSGANVLTF. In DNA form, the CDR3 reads TGTGCCAGCAGCGAACCGGGACAGCCCAGCTCTGGGGCCAACGTCCTGACTTTC. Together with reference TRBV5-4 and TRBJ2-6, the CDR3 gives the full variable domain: ETGVTQSPTHLIKTRGQQVTLRCSSQSGHNTVSWYQQALGQGPQFIFQYYREEENGRGNFPPRFSGLQFPNYSSELNVNALELDDSALYLCASSEPGQPSSGANVLTFGAGSRLTVL.